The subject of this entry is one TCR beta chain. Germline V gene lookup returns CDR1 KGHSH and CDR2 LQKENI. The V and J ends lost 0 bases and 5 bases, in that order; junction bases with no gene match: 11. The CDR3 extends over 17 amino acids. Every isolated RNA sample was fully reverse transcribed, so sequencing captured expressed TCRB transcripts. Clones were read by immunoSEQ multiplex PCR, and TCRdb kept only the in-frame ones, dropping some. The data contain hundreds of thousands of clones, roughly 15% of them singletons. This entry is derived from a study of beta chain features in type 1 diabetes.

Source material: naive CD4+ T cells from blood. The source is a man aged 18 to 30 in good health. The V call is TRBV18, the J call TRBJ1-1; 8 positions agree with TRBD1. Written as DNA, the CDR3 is TGTGCCAGCTCACCACCGGGGTGGGACAGGCCTTCGACTGAAGCTTTCTTT. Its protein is CASSPPGWDRPSTEAFF. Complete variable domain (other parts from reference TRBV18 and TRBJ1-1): NAGVMQNPRHLVRRRGQEARLRCSPMKGHSHVYWYRQLPEEGLKFMVYLQKENIIDESGMPKERFSAEFPKEGPSILRIQQVVRGDSAAYFCASSPPGWDRPSTEAFFGQGTRLTVV.